This T cell receptor beta chain was profiled in a study of identical twins. Whole-study results and caveats: Partly confounded zero-insertion analyses could result from invariant MAIT and iNKT cells. Insertions were fewer in abundant cord blood beta clonotypes, whereas memory repertoires showed none of this pattern. For out-of-frame alpha sequences shared by twins, low generation probability was in excess.

Many counts were recorded for this clonotype. Its antigen is undetermined. Germline values: CDR1 SGHTA, CDR2 FQGNSA. This CDR3 spans 15 amino acids. Trimming took off 1 base at V and 0 bases at J, with 10 bases between the two ends. The cDNA had a unique molecular identifier and a template-switch universal primer site. MiXCR, applied by TCRdb to the 5' RACE reads, yields one record per CDR3 protein. The table includes some 1,700,000 distinct CDR3 sequences, 25% to 35% detected once. The rearrangement joins TRBV7-2 to TRBJ2-7; TRBD2 might be the D (6 bases). The sample was cord blood. The receptor comes from a newborn girl in good health. The DNA for the CDR3 is TGTGCCAGCAGCTTAGGTCCTAGCGACTCCTACGAGCAGTACTTC. It specifies CASSLGPSDSYEQYF. Full variable domain (rest looked up from reference TRBV7-2 and TRBJ2-7): GAGVSQSPSNKVTEKGKDVELRCDPISGHTALYWYRQSLGQGLEFLIYFQGNSAPDKSGLPSDRFSAERTGGSVSTLTIQRTQQEDSAVYLCASSLGPSDSYEQYFGPGTRLTVT.